This T cell receptor (beta chain) is from a study of blood T cell repertoires in COVID-19. CDR1 is LGHDT and CDR2 is YNNKEL in the germline V gene (reference sequence). V gave up 3 bases and J gave up 6 bases; unmatched junction bases: 8. The CDR3 is made up of 15 amino acids. Sequencing used immunoSEQ multiplex PCR; TCRdb keeps in-frame clones, though not all of them. The sample carries over 250,000 clones, roughly nine tenths recorded once. Allocation to cohorts depended on clinical history reported by the participants. This receptor was identified in a woman aged 60 to 75 who had recovered from COVID-19. The chain links TRBV3-1 (or the pseudogene TRBV3-2) to TRBJ1-1; 9 bases agree with TRBD1. The sequenced sample was PBMCs or T cells enriched from blood (not recorded which). The CDR3 nucleotides read TGTGCCAGCAGCCAGGGACAGGGCTTTAAGTCTGAAGCTTTCTTT. As protein: CASSQGQGFKSEAFF.